The 3 T cell receptor beta chains below come from one sample, sequenced in a study of cytomegalovirus exposure and HLA in healthy donors. PCR employed 60 Vbeta and 13 Jbeta primers. Libraries were prepared by immunoSEQ multiplex PCR; TCRdb keeps only in-frame clonotypes and omits some of them. The sample records approximately 160,000 clones, roughly 72% being singletons. The sequenced sample was PBMCs. These TCRs come from a man in his forties or fifties in good health and CMV-seronegative.

This clone was observed a single time. The V gene is TRBV4-1, the J gene TRBJ2-1; 7 bases are a match to TRBD2. Per germline, CDR1 MGHRA and CDR2 YSYEKL. The CDR3 contains 17 residues. The ends lost 0 bases at V and 4 bases at J; junction bases unmatched: 9. The CDR3 bases are TGCGCCAGCAGCCAAGATGAGGCTAGCGGACAATACAATGAGCAGTTCTTC. Translation gives CASSQDEASGQYNEQFF.

This rearrangement joins TRBV14 to TRBJ1-2; TRBD1 might be the D (5 bases). The CDR3 covers 20 residues. CDR1 is SGHDN and CDR2 is FVKESK in the germline V gene. V lost 0 bases and J lost 0, with 23 bases in between. Written as DNA, the CDR3 is TGTGCCAGCAGCCAAGATTGGGGCCAGCTTACACCAACCCCTAACTATGGCTACACCTTC. This sequence encodes CASSQDWGQLTPTPNYGYTF.

V usage is TRBV19 and J usage is TRBJ1-4, with D perhaps matching TRBD1 (6 bases). The length of the CDR3 is 15 residues. CDR1 is LNHDA, CDR2 SQIVND, per germline (reference sequence). V dropped 5 bases and J dropped 1 base, with 11 bases sitting between them. The CDR3 sequence is CASSLQGGTNEKLFF. CDR3 DNA sequence: TGTGCCAGTAGTTTACAGGGTGGAACTAATGAAAAACTGTTTTTT.